These 9 T cell receptor beta chains came from one sample sequenced in a study of shared clonotypes between healthy human individuals. The repertoire was sequenced with immunoSEQ multiplex PCR; TCRdb's copy has only in-frame clones and lacks some. The sample includes approximately 2.5 million clones, around nine tenths of them seen just once. The sequenced material came from naive CD4+ T cells sorted from blood. Subset reported: CD45RA+ positively selected. All receptors come from a man aged 18 to 29 in good health.

A remark on this clone: This CDR3 is also generated by other DNA sequences in the sample. The rearrangement links TRBV5-1 to TRBJ2-3; D tentatively reads TRBD1 or TRBD2 (5 bases each). Germline-derived CDR1 and CDR2 are SGHRS and YFSETQ. This CDR3 region has 15 residues. The V end was cut by 2 bases, the J end by 0 bases, with 10 bases between. The CDR3 DNA sequence: TGCGCCAGCAGCTTCGGGGCGGGTAGCACAGATACGCAGTATTTT. This codes for CASSFGAGSTDTQYF.

V and J are TRBV11-2 and TRBJ1-4; D may be TRBD1 (6 bases). V gave up 5 bases and J gave up 0 bases, with 13 bases separating them. In germline, CDR1 is SGHAT, CDR2 FQNNGV. The CDR3 is 16 residues long. The CDR3 protein is CASSQGTSATNEKLFF. Written as DNA, the CDR3 is TGTGCCAGCAGCCAGGGGACATCGGCAACTAATGAAAAACTGTTTTTT.

V gene TRBV28 combines with J gene TRBJ1-5; 7 bases match TRBD1. This CDR3 has 18 residues. CDR1 is MDHEN, CDR2 SYDVKM, per germline. V shed 6 bases and J 0 bases; nucleotides not matched to a gene: 14. The CDR3 DNA is TGTGCCAGCAGCCTCGACAGGGAGGGCTTTTATAGCAATCAGCCCCAGCATTTT. Protein: CASSLDREGFYSNQPQHF. Full variable domain (missing parts from reference TRBV28 and TRBJ1-5): DVKVTQSSRYLVKRTGEKVFLECVQDMDHENMFWYRQDPGLGLRLIYFSYDVKMKEKGDIPEGYSVSREKKERFSLILESASTNQTSMYLCASSLDREGFYSNQPQHFGDGTRLSIL.

There are a few counts of this clone. The rearrangement uses TRBV30 and TRBJ1-4; D not certain. The CDR3 is 11 residues long. V was trimmed by 2 bases and J by 8 bases, leaving 6 bases between them. The germline gives CDR1 GTSNPN, CDR2 SVGIG (reference sequence). The CDR3 reads CAWSQKEKLFF. The CDR3 DNA reads TGTGCCTGGAGTCAAAAGGAAAAACTGTTTTTT.

The J gene is TRBJ2-7, the V gene TRBV18, with 7 bases identical to TRBD1. The CDR3 has 15 amino acids. CDR1 is KGHSH and CDR2 is LQKENI in the germline V gene. The J segment lost 0 bases and the V segment lost 6 bases, leaving 8 bases of the junction unmatched. The CDR3 loop is CASSTGTAISYEQYF. The CDR3 DNA reads as TGTGCCAGCTCCACCGGGACAGCCATCTCCTACGAGCAGTACTTC.

The rearrangement uses TRBV28 and TRBJ1-1, with 10 bases matching TRBD1. CDR3 length: 15 residues. Germline CDR1 MDHEN, CDR2 SYDVKM. V shed 7 bases and J 4 bases; nucleotides not matched to a gene: 9. CDR3 protein: CASIEGTGEGTEAFF. The CDR3 region has the DNA TGTGCCAGCATCGAGGGGACAGGGGAGGGCACTGAAGCTTTCTTT.

The genes are TRBV6-5 and TRBJ2-7; the D gene is possibly TRBD1 (6 bases). CDR1 and CDR2 (germline): MNHEY, SVGAGI. V was trimmed by 10 bases and J by 3 bases, leaving 13 bases between them. The CDR3 extends over 12 amino acids. CDR3 amino acids: CATRTAYYEQYF. In DNA form, the CDR3 reads TGTGCCACACGGACAGCCTACTACGAGCAGTACTTC.

The chain carries TRBV18 and TRBJ2-2, with D perhaps matching TRBD1 (5 bases). The CDR3 is made up of 16 amino acids. Germline CDR1 and CDR2: KGHSH and LQKENI. V was trimmed by 6 bases and J by 3 bases, leaving 17 bases between them. In nucleotides, the CDR3 is TGTGCCAGCTCCGGAAAGGGGCGTCAACACACCGGGGAGCTGTTTTTT. Protein: CASSGKGRQHTGELFF.

The chain has TRBV5-5 and TRBJ1-2, with D tentatively TRBD1 (5 bases). The CDR3 spans 13 residues. Per the germline V gene, CDR1 is SGHKS and CDR2 is YYEKEE (reference sequence). The V end was cut by 4 bases, the J end by 4 bases, with 11 bases between. The CDR3 loop reads CASSPQGSYGYTF. Here the CDR3 DNA reads TGTGCCAGCAGCCCGCAGGGTTCCTATGGCTACACCTTC.